The following is a T cell receptor (beta chain) sequence with its context. Its target is not known. Distinct nucleotide sequences in the sample also encode this CDR3. The data belong to a study of beta chain features in type 1 diabetes. Study in general: Regarding age, gender and cell yields, patients proved similar to healthy donors. Study findings and constraints: Moderate but significant shortening of TCRB CDR3s was recorded in all four CD4+ subsets from Type 1 diabetes patients. Relative to healthy donors, patients appeared to have naive, central memory and Treg TCRB repertoires that were more similar.

Naive, central memory, regulatory and stem cell-like memory cells within the CD4+ compartment were sorted using CD45RO/CCR7/CD25/CD127/CD95/CD27. The isolated RNA, all of it, was reverse transcribed, so expressed TCRB transcripts were what got sequenced. TCRdb's copy holds only in-frame clones and misses some; the assay was immunoSEQ multiplex PCR. This table holds roughly 280,000 clones, around 22% found once. CDR1 and CDR2 (germline): LNHNV, YYDKDF (reference sequence). V lost 0 bases and J lost 5, with 4 bases in between. The CDR3 covers 12 residues. The sample consisted of naive CD4+ T cells from blood. The chain carries TRBV15 and TRBJ2-5; no definite D call. The clonotype comes from a young woman with type 1 diabetes. The CDR3 protein is CATSRDRETQYF. The CDR3 DNA sequence: TGTGCCACCAGCAGAGATCGGGAGACCCAGTACTTC.